This T cell receptor (beta chain) appears in the sequencing data of a study of human T cells and chemical hapten exposure. Turning to the study itself: Per-sample TCR yields varied mainly from small pooled library volume differences.

Unfractionated whole blood served as the source for total RNA extraction. The CDR3 spans 16 residues. Deletions cut 2 bases from V and 0 bases from J, with 11 bases between. Germline loops: CDR1 MDHEN, CDR2 SYDVKM. The library tagged each cDNA molecule with unique molecular identifiers. One entry per CDR3 protein, called by TCRdb with MiXCR from the 5' RACE reads. The sample lists roughly 120,000 distinct CDR3 sequences, 15% to 20% occurring once. The gene calls are TRBV28 and TRBJ2-1; weak D call: TRBD2 (5 bases). The sequence was obtained from a human donor in good health. In nucleotides, the CDR3 is TGTGCCAGCAGTTTAAGCGGATACCGCTCCTACAATGAGCAGTTCTTC. Translated: CASSLSGYRSYNEQFF.